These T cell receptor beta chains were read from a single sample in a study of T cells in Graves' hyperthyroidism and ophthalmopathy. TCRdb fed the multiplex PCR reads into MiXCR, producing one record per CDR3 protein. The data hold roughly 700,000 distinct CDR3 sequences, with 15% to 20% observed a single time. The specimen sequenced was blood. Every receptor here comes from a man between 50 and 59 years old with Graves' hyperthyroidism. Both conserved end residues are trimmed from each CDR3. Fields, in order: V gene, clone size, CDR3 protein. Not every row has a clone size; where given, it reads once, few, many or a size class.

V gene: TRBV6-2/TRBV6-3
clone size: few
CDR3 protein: ASSGQPNSYEQY

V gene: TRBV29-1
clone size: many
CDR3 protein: SVLTSYSTGELF

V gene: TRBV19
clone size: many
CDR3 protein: ASSGGMGNQPQH

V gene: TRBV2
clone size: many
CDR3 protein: ASSDWRGQPQH

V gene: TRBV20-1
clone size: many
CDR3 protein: SARGAIYDVSGANVLT

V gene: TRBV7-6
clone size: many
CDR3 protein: ASSLGLAGAFMNEQF

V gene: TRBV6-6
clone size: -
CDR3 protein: ASSYSSLGMNTEAF

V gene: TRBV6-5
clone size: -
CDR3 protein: ASSSSRTDTQY

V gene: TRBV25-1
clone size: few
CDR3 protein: ASGTGAKFFHEQY

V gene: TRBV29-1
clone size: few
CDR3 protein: SVEQLYEQY

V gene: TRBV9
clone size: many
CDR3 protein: ASSVELTSGYT

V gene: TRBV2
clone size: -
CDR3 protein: ASPPGPKKSNQPQH

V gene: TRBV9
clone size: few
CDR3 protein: ASSAGQQNIQY

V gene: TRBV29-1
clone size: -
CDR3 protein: SVTDGLAGGHRYEQY

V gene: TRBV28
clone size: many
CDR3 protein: ASSTLAGSAGELF

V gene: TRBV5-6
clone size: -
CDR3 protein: ASSLAPRHMQETQY

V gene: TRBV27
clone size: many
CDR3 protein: ASSLRARGSEQY

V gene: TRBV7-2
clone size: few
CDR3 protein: ASSFGTGNNYGYT

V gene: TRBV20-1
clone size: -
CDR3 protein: SARVSAKSDYNSPLN

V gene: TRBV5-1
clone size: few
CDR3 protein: ASSPRQRSSYNEQF

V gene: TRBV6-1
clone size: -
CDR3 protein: ASYSTGTQAF

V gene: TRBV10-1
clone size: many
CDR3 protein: ASSESQRGAYEQY

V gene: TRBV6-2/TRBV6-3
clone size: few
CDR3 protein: ASSFRDRDSPLH

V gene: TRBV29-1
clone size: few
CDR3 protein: SAFEGGKAF

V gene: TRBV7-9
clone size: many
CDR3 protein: ASSLPGGLETQY

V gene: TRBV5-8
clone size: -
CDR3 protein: ASSLGQGIYNEQF

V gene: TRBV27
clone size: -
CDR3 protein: ASRHLLTGAEGEQY

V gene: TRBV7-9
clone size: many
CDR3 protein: ASSSYGQGPYNEQF

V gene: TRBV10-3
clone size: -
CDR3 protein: AIRGTGIDATDTQY

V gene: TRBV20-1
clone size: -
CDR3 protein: SARDRLAGHGTQY

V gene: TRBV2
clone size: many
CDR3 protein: ASKPVRTLTDTQY

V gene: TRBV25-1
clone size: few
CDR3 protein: ASTTGSSKGETQY

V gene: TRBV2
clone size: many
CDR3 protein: ASSGFTNSPLH

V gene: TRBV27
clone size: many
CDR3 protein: ASSFRKNTEAF

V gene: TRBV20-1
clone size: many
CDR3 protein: SARTSGRNEQY

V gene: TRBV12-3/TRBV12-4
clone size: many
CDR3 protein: ASSLSGGGTEAF

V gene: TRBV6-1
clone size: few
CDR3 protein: ASSKLAGVADEQY

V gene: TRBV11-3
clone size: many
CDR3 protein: ASSFSGSGRGGTNEQF

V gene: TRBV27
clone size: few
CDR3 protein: ASSFLAEGSYNEQF

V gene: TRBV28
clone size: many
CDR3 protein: ASSSRAGIYNEQF

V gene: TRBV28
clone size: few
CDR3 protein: ASCERSLSYEQY

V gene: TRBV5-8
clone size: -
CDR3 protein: ASSFRINYGYT

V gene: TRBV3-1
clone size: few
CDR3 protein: ASSQDSRVLTEAF

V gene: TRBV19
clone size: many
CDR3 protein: ASSETDSFAYEQY

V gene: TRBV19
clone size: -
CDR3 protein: ASSYDIAQPQH

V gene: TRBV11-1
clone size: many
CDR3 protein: ASSTSGGRAYNEQF

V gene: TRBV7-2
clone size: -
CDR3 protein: ASSLETRASKNIQY

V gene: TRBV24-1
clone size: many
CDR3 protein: ATSHRGSNQPQH

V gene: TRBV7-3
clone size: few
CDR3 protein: ASKLQGPLDEQF

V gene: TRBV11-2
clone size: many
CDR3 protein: ASSAGTGTGNTIY